The next 23 T cell receptor beta chains were all read from a single sample in a study of T cell responses to AZD1222 COVID-19 vaccine. Produced via immunoSEQ multiplex PCR; TCRdb's table is partial and in-frame only. The sample holds about 35,000 clones, 70% to 90% seen once. The sample in question was peripheral blood, obtained on day 0 of AZD1222 vaccination. All receptors come from an adult in good health.

This clone appeared once. The chain employs TRBV24-1 and TRBJ2-1, with a weak D call TRBD1 (6 bases). Trimming cost V 0 bases and J 4 bases, with 18 bases left between them. Germline lookup yields CDR1 KGHDR and CDR2 SFDVKD. The CDR3 runs to 18 residues. The CDR3 is CATSDLQGEGQTYNEQFF. The CDR3 region has the DNA TGTGCCACCAGTGATTTGCAGGGTGAGGGACAAACTTACAATGAGCAGTTCTTC.

The chain combines TRBV5-1 with TRBJ1-5; no firm D call. V lost 2 bases to trimming and J lost 0 bases, with 6 bases between them. This CDR3 spans 14 amino acids. Germline loops: CDR1 SGHRS, CDR2 YFSETQ. The CDR3 sequence is CASSLGISNQPQHF. As DNA, the CDR3 is TGCGCCAGCAGCTTAGGCATTAGCAATCAGCCCCAGCATTTT. The full variable domain, its missing parts supplied by reference TRBV5-1 and TRBJ1-5, is KAGVTQTPRYLIKTRGQQVTLSCSPISGHRSVSWYQQTPGQGLQFLFEYFSETQRNKGNFPGRFSGRQFSNSRSEMNVSTLELGDSALYLCASSLGISNQPQHFGDGTRLSIL.

V is TRBV11-3 and J is TRBJ1-1; 7 bases match TRBD1. The CDR3 loop spans 17 amino acids. CDR1 is SGHNT, CDR2 YENEEA, per germline. With V trimmed by 7 bases and J by 1 base, 15 bases remained unmatched. As DNA, the CDR3 is TGTGCCAGCAACCTCCGGGACAGAAGAAGGGAGAACACTGAAGCTTTCTTT. Translated, it gives CASNLRDRRRENTEAFF.

V usage is TRBV6-6 and J usage is TRBJ1-2; the D is unclear. CDR3 size: 12 residues. Trimming stripped 7 bases from V and 2 bases from J, with 8 bases between. Germline V gene sequence: CDR1 MNHNY, CDR2 SVGAGI (reference sequence). CDR3 amino acids: CASKIPNYGYTF. The CDR3 bases are TGTGCCAGCAAAATACCAAACTATGGCTACACCTTC.

The chain is built from TRBV6-5 and TRBJ1-1; D uncertain. The CDR3 loop spans 14 amino acids. The germline CDR1 and CDR2 sequences are MNHEY and SVGAGI. Trimming removed 2 bases at V and 2 bases at J, with 9 bases between. The CDR3 region is CASSYGEVNTEAFF. The CDR3 DNA follows: TGTGCCAGCAGTTACGGGGAGGTTAACACTGAAGCTTTCTTT.

V usage is TRBV28 and J usage is TRBJ1-2; D uncertain. The CDR3 consists of 12 residues. V lost 5 bases and J lost 8, with 12 bases in between. CDR1 is MDHEN and CDR2 is SYDVKM in the germline V gene. The CDR3 DNA is TGTGCCAGCAGTCCGCCTATTTACGGCTACACCTTC. Translation: CASSPPIYGYTF.

This chain joins TRBV19 and TRBJ1-5; 9 bases agree with TRBD1. Germline CDR1 reads LNHDA; CDR2 reads SQIVND (reference sequence). With V trimmed by 3 bases and J by 2 bases, 5 bases remained unmatched. CDR3 length equals 16 residues. The CDR3 DNA reads TGTGCCAGTAGTATCTCACAGGGGGCTCGCAATCAGCCCCAGCATTTT. Amino acid sequence: CASSISQGARNQPQHF.

In its sample, this clone was seen a few times. The chain uses TRBV2 and TRBJ2-7, with TRBD2 matching 14 bases. The germline CDR1 and CDR2 sequences are SNHLY and FYNNEI. The CDR3 length is 17 residues. J was trimmed by 0 bases and V by 7 bases; bases with no gene match: 8. CDR3 residues: CASIPGLAGESSYEQYF. The CDR3 coding sequence is TGTGCCAGCATCCCGGGACTAGCGGGGGAAAGCTCCTACGAGCAGTACTTC.

The chain recombines TRBV5-1 with TRBJ1-2; D gene ambiguous. Germline CDR1 is SGHRS and CDR2 is YFSETQ. V was trimmed by 4 bases and J by 7 bases, leaving 17 bases between them. CDR3 size: 14 residues. This CDR3 is CASSAEGGLGGYTF. The CDR3 DNA reads TGCGCCAGCAGCGCCGAAGGAGGGCTCGGTGGCTACACCTTC.

The sample holds a few counts of this clone. The chain carries TRBV27 and TRBJ1-1, with TRBD1 matching over 9 bases. Trimming cost V 4 bases and J 7 bases; bases outside gene matches: 10. CDR1 is MNHEY and CDR2 is SMNVEV in the germline V gene (reference sequence). The CDR3 covers 15 residues. CDR3 nucleotide sequence: TGTGCCAGCAGTTCCACAGGGGGCAGCGGGGGTGAAGCTTTCTTT. This encodes CASSSTGGSGGEAFF.

The CDR3 spells CASSEAPGNTIYF. Here the CDR3 DNA reads TGTGCCAGCAGTGAAGCCCCTGGAAACACCATATATTTT. The chain combines TRBV6-1 with TRBJ1-3; D is uncertain. The CDR3 extends over 13 amino acids. V was trimmed by 0 bases and J by 2 bases, leaving 2 bases between them. CDR1 and CDR2 (germline): MNHNS, SASEGT.

The gene calls are TRBV25-1 and TRBJ1-6; maybe TRBD1 (6 bases). Looked up from germline, CDR1 is MGHDK and CDR2 is SYGVNS. CDR3 length: 17 residues. V lost 3 bases, J lost 0 bases, and 12 bases lay in between. The CDR3 protein is CASSDGTFNSYNSPLHF. CDR3 DNA sequence: TGTGCCAGCAGTGACGGGACATTTAACTCCTATAATTCACCCCTCCACTTT.

The gene calls are TRBV3-1 (or the pseudogene TRBV3-2) and TRBJ1-3, with 8 bases lining up with TRBD1. Germline CDR1 reads LGHDT; CDR2 reads YNNKEL (reference sequence). V shed 6 bases, J shed 0 bases, and the junction held 4 bases outside the gene matches. CDR3 size: 15 residues. The CDR3 protein is CASRLQGGSGNTIYF. CDR3 coding DNA: TGTGCCAGCAGATTACAGGGGGGCTCTGGAAACACCATATATTTT.

The V call is TRBV6-5, the J call TRBJ2-7; perhaps D is TRBD1 or TRBD2 (6 bases each). Per germline, CDR1 MNHEY and CDR2 SVGAGI. This CDR3 has 14 amino acids. Trimming left V 7 bases short and J 3 bases short, with 16 bases between. CDR3 nucleotides: TGTGCCAGCAATAGAGGGGGACTGAACTACGAGCAGTACTTC. As protein: CASNRGGLNYEQYF.

This clone appeared a single time. The chain couples TRBV28 to TRBJ1-2; D may be TRBD1 (6 bases). Germline assignment: CDR1 MDHEN and CDR2 SYDVKM. The V end was cut by 6 bases, the J end by 8 bases, with 16 bases between. The CDR3 is 13 amino acids. CDR3 region: CASRQTGWRGYTF. DNA for the CDR3: TGTGCCAGCAGACAAACAGGGTGGCGAGGCTACACCTTC.

This rearrangement joins TRBV9 to TRBJ1-5; D is perhaps TRBD1 (5 bases). Germline-derived CDR1 and CDR2 are SGDLS and YYNGEE. V was pared by 0 bases and J by 6 bases, with 10 bases between. This CDR3 is built from 14 residues. CDR3 residues: CASSVEGVGQPQHF. The CDR3 DNA is TGTGCCAGCAGCGTAGAAGGGGTAGGTCAGCCCCAGCATTTT.

The J gene is TRBJ1-3, the V gene TRBV15; D unclear. Trimming shortened V by 0 bases and J by 0 bases, and 6 bases separated the two germline ends. The germline CDR1 and CDR2 sequences are LNHNV and YYDKDF (reference sequence). This CDR3 has 15 residues. The chain's CDR3 is CATSRDQVSGNTIYF. Here the CDR3 DNA reads TGTGCCACCAGCAGAGATCAGGTCTCTGGAAACACCATATATTTT.

The chain joins TRBV11-2 to TRBJ1-4; a possible D gene is TRBD1 (5 bases). V lost 5 bases to trimming and J lost 4 bases, with 14 bases between them. Germline-derived CDR1 and CDR2 are SGHAT and FQNNGV. The CDR3 extends over 15 amino acids. The CDR3 region has the DNA TGTGCCAGCAGCAGGGGAGGTTGGATTAATGAAAAACTGTTTTTT. This translates into CASSRGGWINEKLFF.

This clone has just a few counts. The chain is built from TRBV24-1 and TRBJ2-3; TRBD2 aligns across 10 bases. This CDR3 has 21 amino acids. J was trimmed by 0 bases and V by 4 bases; bases with no gene match: 18. Germline V gives CDR1 KGHDR, CDR2 SFDVKD. The CDR3 loop reads CATSEYPGLAGDGRSTDTQYF. The CDR3, as DNA: TGTGCCACCAGTGAGTATCCAGGCCTAGCGGGAGATGGCCGTAGCACAGATACGCAGTATTTT.

The chain couples TRBV9 to TRBJ2-2; D remains ambiguous. V lost 2 bases and J 8 bases, leaving 10 bases between the germline ends. Germline V gene sequence: CDR1 SGDLS, CDR2 YYNGEE. CDR3 length: 13 residues. CDR3 residues: CASSVLVTGELFF. The DNA for the CDR3 is TGTGCCAGCAGCGTGCTAGTAACGGGGGAGCTGTTTTTT.

This chain uses TRBV9 with TRBJ2-1, with D possibly being TRBD2 (6 bases). Germline CDR1 reads SGDLS; CDR2 reads YYNGEE. This CDR3 has 14 amino acids. V lost 0 bases and J 6 bases, leaving 10 bases between the germline ends. The CDR3: CASSVELASNEQFF. The CDR3 DNA is TGTGCCAGCAGCGTAGAGCTAGCGAGCAATGAGCAGTTCTTC.

Remarks on this clone: Different DNA sequences within this sample yield the same CDR3. The rearrangement links TRBV11-2 to TRBJ2-5; 8 bases fit TRBD2. The V and J ends lost 3 bases and 2 bases, in that order; junction bases with no gene match: 2. Germline CDR1 and CDR2: SGHAT and FQNNGV. CDR3 length equals 14 residues. The CDR3 DNA reads TGTGCCAGCAGCTTCGGGACTAGGCAAGAGACCCAGTACTTC. Translating it yields CASSFGTRQETQYF. Based on the CDR3 plus reference TRBV11-2 and TRBJ2-5, the full variable domain is EAGVAQSPRYKIIEKRQSVAFWCNPISGHATLYWYQQILGQGPKLLIQFQNNGVVDDSQLPKDRFSAERLKGVDSTLKIQPAKLEDSAVYLCASSFGTRQETQYFGPGTRLLVL.

The chain employs TRBV3-1 (or the pseudogene TRBV3-2) and TRBJ2-3; 9 bases align to TRBD2. The germline V gene has CDR1 LGHDT and CDR2 YNNKEL (reference sequence). The length of the CDR3 is 16 residues. V lost 4 bases and J lost 7; bases outside the gene matches: 12. The CDR3 sequence is CASSLNSGLAPNTQYF. The CDR3 DNA sequence: TGTGCCAGCAGCCTAAATTCGGGACTAGCTCCCAATACGCAGTATTTT.